This T cell receptor (beta chain) stems from a study of blood T cells in healthy people across ages (dated by TCRdb to between 2014 and 2017). Some background on the complete study: In model experiments, template switching captured about one uniquely barcoded TCR beta cDNA molecule for every two T cells. The study measured age-related changes in TCR beta repertoire diversity using deep sequencing normalized with unique cDNA molecular identifiers. Using the same blood draw, the study looked at two additional independent replicas of 1 million unique cDNA reads for two donors, one aged 18 to 30 and the other aged 80 or older. Donors were grouped into four age groups: young (average roughly 17 years), middle-aged (under 40), aged (about 59) and long-lived (approximately 82). General conclusions and limits of the study: There was a strong correlation between observed TCR beta diversity and the percentage of naive T cells measured by flow cytometry. Compared with the aged group, the long-lived group had more naive CD4+ T cells, fewer expanded clones and increased TCR diversity, a pattern suggesting age selection. Donor CMV infection status was unknown, potentially confounding age-related changes in expanded clonotypes. Bulk unsorted PBMC profiling prevented conclusive comparison of naive and antigen-experienced compartments. Estimates of total diversity from one million sequenced T cells were regarded as lower bounds and underestimates. Observed TCR beta diversity per million T cells fell roughly linearly with age, and a significant reduction was already apparent by age about 38.

To note about this clonotype: No antigen is known for it. No much larger clonotype is one base removed from it; base qualities were not supplied.

The library was generated by 5' RACE. The listed sequencing device is Illumina HiSeq 2500. A second PCR of about 6 to 11 cycles was performed with a sample-barcoded 5' primer and a J-beta primer mix. A unique molecular identifier was introduced onto each TCR beta cDNA molecule by a template-switch 5' adaptor carrying 12 random nucleotides. Each sample yielded at least 3 million CDR3-containing paired-end reads. First-strand cDNA synthesis was performed from all RNA using the Mint cDNA synthesis kit, with priming by a TRBC-specific oligonucleotide. All cDNA was treated with uracil-DNA glycosylase and then went through a first 18-cycle PCR with the universal primers M1SS and BC2_uni_R. On the authors' methods: Normalization of each sample was performed by random selection of 1 million high-quality reads, each carrying a distinct molecular identifier. Reads with shared molecular identifiers were discarded instead of being binned into consensus sequences. MiTCR, with a Q25 quality threshold and the strictest error-elimination algorithm, was used for CDR3 identification, clonotype clustering and error correction. A nonparametric unseen species model with Euler transformation was used to estimate a lower bound on total TCR beta diversity. TCRdb reanalyzed the raw reads on its own, using fastp at Q25 for trimming and MiXCR for clone calling, and kept in-frame beta chains. Rows matching on CDR3 protein sequence are summarized as one entry with the most common DNA and genes. V and J calls and clone size were set by TCRdb, not the authors. Here the sample has just under 550,000 distinct CDR3 sequences; around 24% occur a single time. 8.5% to 9.5% of the sample belongs to the ten largest clones.

The CDR3 covers 16 residues, taking in both the cysteine and the phenylalanine. Solely the CDR3 DNA is kept, with 48 bases framed from the first base. The germline ends are 22 bases apart after V is trimmed by 6 bases and J by 5 bases. CDR1 KGHSH and CDR2 LQKENI were looked up in the germline V gene. Donors were a few dozen systemically healthy Caucasian individuals from Russia aged roughly 6 to 100 years. About 9.8 milliliters of peripheral blood were drawn from each donor into EDTA-treated Vacutainer tubes. Ficoll-Paque density-gradient centrifugation was used to isolate PBMCs, with at least 7 million per sample. Total RNA was extracted from PBMCs with Trizol reagent, with at least 5 micrograms obtained per sample. Naive CD45RAhigh/CD27high T cell percentages were measured by flow cytometry on a PBMC aliquot from every donor. This sample was also put to use in a study of T cells of mothers and their children. The second study, in turn, reports: The donors were nine systemically healthy Caucasian individuals, made up of three mothers and their six children. cDNA synthesis consumed the entire amount of extracted RNA, loaded at approximately 1.6 ug RNA in each 15 ul reaction. Sample barcodes and 2-4 random nucleotides were added via the M1S primer in the second PCR. More than 8.5 million TCR beta CDR3 reads were obtained from each mother, and millions of reads were obtained from each child. In both related and unrelated pairs, thymic selection shapes the output of TCR recombination in a similar way, with inherited differences having only a minor effect. Normalized repertoire overlap was always slightly but never significantly higher in related than unrelated mother-child pairs. With a sensitivity of about 100 clones per million clonotypes, no persistent microchimeric T cell clones were detected. In the study, deep NGS was used to compare the TCR beta repertoires of mothers and children, and features distinguishing related mother-child pairs from unrelated individuals were sought. Mothers averaged about 40 +/- 4 years of age and children averaged around 10 +/- 4 years. After adapters were ligated using NEBNext reagents, the libraries underwent 100+100 nt paired-end sequencing on an Illumina HiSeq 2000. Mother and child libraries were prepared a month apart and sequenced in separate runs to prevent cross-contamination. Between roughly 450,000 and 2,000,000 distinct TCR beta clonotypes were identified per donor. Naive TCR beta clonotypes were estimated from low-frequency clonotypes matched to each donor's FACS-determined naive share, without sorting.

The clonotype was recovered from a boy under 18 in good health. The sequence links TRBV18 to TRBJ2-5; possibly the D gene is TRBD1, per 6 matching bases. The source material was blood. Here is the DNA: TGTGCCAGCTCGCAAATCCCAACTTACAGGGTGGAGACCCAGTACTTC. It specifies CASSQIPTYRVETQYF.